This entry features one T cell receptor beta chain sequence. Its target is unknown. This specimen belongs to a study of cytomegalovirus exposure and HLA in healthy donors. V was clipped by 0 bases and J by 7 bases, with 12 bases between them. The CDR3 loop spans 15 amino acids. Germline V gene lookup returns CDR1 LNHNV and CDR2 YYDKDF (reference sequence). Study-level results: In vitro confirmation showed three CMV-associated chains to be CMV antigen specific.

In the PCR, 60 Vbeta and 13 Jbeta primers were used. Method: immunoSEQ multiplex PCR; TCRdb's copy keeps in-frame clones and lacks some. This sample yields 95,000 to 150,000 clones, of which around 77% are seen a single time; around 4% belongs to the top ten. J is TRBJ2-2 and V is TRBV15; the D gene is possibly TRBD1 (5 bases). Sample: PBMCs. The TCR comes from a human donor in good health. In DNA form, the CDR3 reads TGTGCCACCAGCAGAGATAGGGGAATCATCGGGGAGCTGTTTTTT. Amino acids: CATSRDRGIIGELFF.